Following are 23 T cell receptor beta chains from one sample sequenced in a study of T cells in tuberculosis. Libraries were prepared by immunoSEQ multiplex PCR; TCRdb keeps only in-frame clonotypes and omits some of them. The repertoire includes 6,500 to 8,000 clones, 85% to 95% of them detected once, and roughly 10% sits in the top ten. Sequenced material: PBMCs. These receptors all stem from an adult with tuberculosis.

This chain uses TRBV7-2 with TRBJ1-5; D perhaps matches TRBD1 (6 bases). The CDR3 is 17 residues long. Germline V gives CDR1 SGHTA, CDR2 FQGNSA. The ends were cut back, 2 bases at V and 2 bases at J, with 16 bases in the middle. The chain's CDR3 is CASSLLGGYIGNQPQHF. CDR3 DNA: TGTGCCAGCAGCTTATTAGGGGGTTACATCGGCAATCAGCCCCAGCATTTT.

The chain uses TRBV12-5 and TRBJ1-1, with 7 bases identical to TRBD1. Trimming took 0 bases from V and 1 from J; bases not matched to a gene: 2. The CDR3 length is 15 residues. Per germline, CDR1 LGHNT and CDR2 FRNRAP. This chain's CDR3 is CASGLVWTGNTEAFF. DNA of the CDR3: TGTGCTAGTGGTTTGGTATGGACAGGGAACACTGAAGCTTTCTTT.

The CDR3 nucleotides are TGTGCCAGCAGGAAGCGGTGGGAGGGCCTAGGAGAGCAGTACTTC. Amino acids: CASRKRWEGLGEQYF. This chain uses TRBV7-2 with TRBJ2-7; 7 nucleotides agree with TRBD2. CDR3 size: 15 residues. CDR1 is SGHTA and CDR2 is FQGNSA in the germline V gene. V lost 6 bases, J lost 7 bases, and 15 bases stayed unmatched.

This chain links TRBV19 with TRBJ1-2; the D gene is possibly TRBD1 (6 bases). V gave up 6 bases and J gave up 7 bases, with 15 bases separating them. This CDR3 is 13 amino acids long. Germline V gene sequence: CDR1 LNHDA, CDR2 SQIVND (reference sequence). CDR3 sequence reads: CASRIQGRAGYTF. CDR3 nucleotide sequence: TGTGCCAGTAGGATTCAGGGGCGGGCTGGCTACACCTTC.

The chain is built from TRBV5-4 and TRBJ2-5; a weak D match, TRBD2 (6 bases). V lost 1 base and J 5 bases, leaving 12 bases between the germline ends. The CDR3 consists of 14 residues. The germline gives CDR1 SGHNT, CDR2 YYREEE (reference sequence). The CDR3 bases are TGTGCCAGCAGCTTGCCGGGGGTCGGGGAGACCCAGTACTTC. Encoded protein: CASSLPGVGETQYF.

This chain connects TRBV2 to TRBJ2-1; D uncertain. Germline CDR1 is SNHLY and CDR2 is FYNNEI. Trimming removed 2 bases from V and 3 bases from J, with 2 bases in between. CDR3 length: 12 residues. The CDR3 region is CASSEYYNEQFF. DNA for the CDR3: TGTGCCAGCAGTGAATACTACAATGAGCAGTTCTTC.

V is TRBV2 and J is TRBJ1-2; D is perhaps TRBD1 (6 bases). V was shortened by 10 bases and J by 8 bases, with 20 bases between the two germline ends. Germline CDR1 reads SNHLY; CDR2 reads FYNNEI. The length of the CDR3 is 13 residues. The CDR3: CANGGVTQGGYTF. In nucleotides, the CDR3 is TGTGCCAACGGGGGGGTAACACAGGGAGGCTACACCTTC.

The V call is TRBV21-1, the J call TRBJ2-1; the DNA was not compared with TRBD1, the D call given in the table. TRBV21-1 is given as a pseudogene. CDR3 length: 15 residues. The CDR3 sequence: CASSYRDRVNNEQFF. The DNA for the CDR3 is TGTGCCAGCAGCTACCGGGACAGGGTGAACAATGAGCAGTTCTTC.

The CDR3 DNA reads as TGTGCCAGCAGCTTATCGGCGGCGGATACGCAGTATTTT. Translation: CASSLSAADTQYF. V gene TRBV7-6 combines with J gene TRBJ2-3; D is unresolved. V was pared by 2 bases and J by 6 bases, with 9 bases between. This CDR3 is 13 amino acids long. The germline V gene encodes CDR1 SGHVS and CDR2 FNYEAQ.

This chain links TRBV10-2 with TRBJ2-7, with 12 bases fitting TRBD2. J was trimmed by 6 bases and V by 5 bases; bases with no gene match: 8. This CDR3 is built from 15 residues. Germline loops: CDR1 WSHSY, CDR2 SAAADI. CDR3 sequence (DNA): TGCGCCAGCAGTCCGGCTAGCGGGGGGGCCGGCGAGCAGTACTTC. Amino acid sequence: CASSPASGGAGEQYF.

The chain is built from TRBV19 and TRBJ1-3; D is unclear. Germline V CDR1 and CDR2: LNHDA, SQIVND (reference sequence). The CDR3 runs to 12 residues. V lost 5 bases and J lost 4, with 6 bases in between. CDR3 residues: CASSPTGNTIYF. The CDR3 bases are TGTGCCAGTAGTCCCACAGGAAACACCATATATTTT. The full variable domain, its missing parts supplied by reference TRBV19 and TRBJ1-3, is DGGITQSPKYLFRKEGQNVTLSCEQNLNHDAMYWYRQDPGQGLRLIYYSQIVNDFQKGDIAEGYSVSREKKESFPLTVTSAQKNPTAFYLCASSPTGNTIYFGEGSWLTVV.

Here the CDR3 reads CASSLWTGSGNYGYTF. CDR3 in DNA: TGTGCCAGCTCACTATGGACAGGGTCTGGAAACTATGGCTACACCTTC. The chain links TRBV18 to TRBJ1-2; the match to TRBD1 covers 8 bases. Losses at the gene ends were 4 bases for V and 2 bases for J; bases not matched to a gene: 9. CDR3 length: 16 amino acids. Germline V gene lookup returns CDR1 KGHSH and CDR2 LQKENI. Full variable domain (outside the CDR3, taken from reference TRBV18 and TRBJ1-2): NAGVMQNPRHLVRRRGQEARLRCSPMKGHSHVYWYRQLPEEGLKFMVYLQKENIIDESGMPKERFSAEFPKEGPSILRIQQVVRGDSAAYFCASSLWTGSGNYGYTFGSGTRLTVV.

The V gene is TRBV7-6, the J gene TRBJ2-3; D possibly corresponds to TRBD2 (6 bases). This CDR3 spans 16 amino acids. Between the trimmed V and J ends, which lost 2 bases and 4 bases, there was a span of 16 bases. Looked up from germline, CDR1 is SGHVS and CDR2 is FNYEAQ. CDR3 coding DNA: TGTGCCAGCAGCTTACACATGGGGGGAGAGGCAGATACGCAGTATTTT. This sequence encodes CASSLHMGGEADTQYF.

The CDR3 reads CASSEVSYGYTF. The CDR3 region has the DNA TGTGCCAGCAGTGAAGTCAGCTATGGCTACACCTTC. This sequence joins TRBV2 and TRBJ1-2; D ambiguous. There are 12 residues in the CDR3. V was shortened by 1 base and J by 4 bases, with 4 bases between the two germline ends. Germline V gene sequence: CDR1 SNHLY, CDR2 FYNNEI. Using reference TRBV2 and TRBJ1-2 for the parts outside the CDR3, the full variable domain is EPEVTQTPSHQVTQMGQEVILRCVPISNHLYFYWYRQILGQKVEFLVSFYNNEISEKSEIFDDQFSVERPDGSNFTLKIRSTKLEDSAMYFCASSEVSYGYTFGSGTRLTVV.

CDR3: CAISENPGVGYGYTF. The CDR3 DNA is TGTGCCATCAGTGAAAATCCGGGGGTCGGGTATGGCTACACCTTC. The chain recombines TRBV10-3 with TRBJ1-2, with a weak D call TRBD1 (5 bases). This CDR3 spans 15 amino acids. Trimming took 3 bases from V and 5 from J, leaving 16 bases between them. Germline assignment: CDR1 ENHRY and CDR2 SYGVKD.

The V and J genes are TRBV2 and TRBJ2-5; possible D gene TRBD2, 6 bases. Trimming removed 10 bases from V and 3 bases from J, with 18 bases in between. The length of the CDR3 is 14 residues. CDR1 is SNHLY, CDR2 FYNNEI, per germline. This CDR3 reads CATTKTRSEETQYF. In nucleotides, the CDR3 is TGTGCCACGACCAAGACTAGATCGGAAGAGACCCAGTACTTC. The whole variable domain, filled in from reference TRBV2 and TRBJ2-5, reads EPEVTQTPSHQVTQMGQEVILRCVPISNHLYFYWYRQILGQKVEFLVSFYNNEISEKSEIFDDQFSVERPDGSNFTLKIRSTKLEDSAMYFCATTKTRSEETQYFGPGTRLLVL.

V and J are TRBV7-3 and TRBJ1-1; D unresolved. The CDR3 contains 14 residues. The V gene lost 2 bases and the J gene lost 5 bases, with 12 bases spanning the gap. Looked up from germline, CDR1 is SGHTA and CDR2 is FQGTGA. DNA of the CDR3: TGTGCCAGCAGCTTATCGCGGGGAGAGACTGAAGCTTTCTTT. Translated: CASSLSRGETEAFF.

This chain connects TRBV7-3 to TRBJ1-1, with D possibly being TRBD1 (6 bases). Between the trimmed V and J ends, which lost 2 bases and 3 bases, there was a span of 25 bases. Looked up from germline, CDR1 is SGHTA and CDR2 is FQGTGA. This CDR3 has 19 residues. Here the CDR3 DNA reads TGTGCCAGCAGCTTATACCCCCCGACAGTGCAGGGGATGTACACTGAAGCTTTCTTT. Translated: CASSLYPPTVQGMYTEAFF.

The genes are TRBV27 and TRBJ1-6, with 9 bases aligning to TRBD1. With V trimmed by 6 bases and J by 2 bases, 11 bases remained unmatched. CDR3 length equals 18 residues. In germline, CDR1 is MNHEY, CDR2 SMNVEV (reference sequence). The CDR3 sequence: CASRLHGQGRTYNSPLHF. CDR3 DNA: TGTGCCAGCAGACTACACGGACAGGGGAGAACCTATAATTCACCCCTCCACTTT.

The chain combines TRBV6-1 with TRBJ1-6; D might be TRBD1 (6 bases). Looked up from germline, CDR1 is MNHNS and CDR2 is SASEGT. The CDR3 length is 15 residues. The germline V and J ends were trimmed by 2 bases and 6 bases, with 11 bases remaining between them. CDR3 nucleotide sequence: TGTGCCAGCAGTGAACAGGACAGCTTTAATTCACCCCTCCACTTT. Translated: CASSEQDSFNSPLHF.

The chain links TRBV2 to TRBJ1-4; the match to TRBD1 covers 9 bases. Germline CDR1 SNHLY, CDR2 FYNNEI. The CDR3 consists of 17 residues. Trimming removed 0 bases from V and 8 bases from J; junction bases left unmatched: 10. The CDR3 spells CASSEASGTGFYEKLFF. CDR3 nucleotides: TGTGCCAGCAGTGAAGCGTCGGGGACAGGGTTCTACGAAAAACTGTTTTTT. Full variable domain (remainder filled in from reference TRBV2 and TRBJ1-4): EPEVTQTPSHQVTQMGQEVILRCVPISNHLYFYWYRQILGQKVEFLVSFYNNEISEKSEIFDDQFSVERPDGSNFTLKIRSTKLEDSAMYFCASSEASGTGFYEKLFFGSGTQLSVL.

The chain carries TRBV9 and TRBJ1-3, with 8 bases matching TRBD1. Germline CDR1 reads SGDLS; CDR2 reads YYNGEE. The V and J ends lost 4 bases and 2 bases, in that order; junction bases with no gene match: 2. The CDR3 contains 14 residues. The CDR3 here is CASSPQGAGNTIYF. The CDR3 DNA sequence: TGTGCCAGCAGCCCACAGGGGGCTGGAAACACCATATATTTT.

The rearrangement uses TRBV7-2 and TRBJ2-1, with D possibly matching TRBD2 (6 bases). The V end was cut by 0 bases, the J end by 0 bases, with 12 bases between. CDR1 is SGHTA, CDR2 FQGNSA, per germline. CDR3 length: 17 amino acids. The CDR3 DNA follows: TGTGCCAGCAGCTTAGCAGGCGGGAAAAGCTCCTACAATGAGCAGTTCTTC. It yields the protein CASSLAGGKSSYNEQFF. Full variable domain (missing parts from reference TRBV7-2 and TRBJ2-1): GAGVSQSPSNKVTEKGKDVELRCDPISGHTALYWYRQSLGQGLEFLIYFQGNSAPDKSGLPSDRFSAERTGGSVSTLTIQRTQQEDSAVYLCASSLAGGKSSYNEQFFGPGTRLTVL.